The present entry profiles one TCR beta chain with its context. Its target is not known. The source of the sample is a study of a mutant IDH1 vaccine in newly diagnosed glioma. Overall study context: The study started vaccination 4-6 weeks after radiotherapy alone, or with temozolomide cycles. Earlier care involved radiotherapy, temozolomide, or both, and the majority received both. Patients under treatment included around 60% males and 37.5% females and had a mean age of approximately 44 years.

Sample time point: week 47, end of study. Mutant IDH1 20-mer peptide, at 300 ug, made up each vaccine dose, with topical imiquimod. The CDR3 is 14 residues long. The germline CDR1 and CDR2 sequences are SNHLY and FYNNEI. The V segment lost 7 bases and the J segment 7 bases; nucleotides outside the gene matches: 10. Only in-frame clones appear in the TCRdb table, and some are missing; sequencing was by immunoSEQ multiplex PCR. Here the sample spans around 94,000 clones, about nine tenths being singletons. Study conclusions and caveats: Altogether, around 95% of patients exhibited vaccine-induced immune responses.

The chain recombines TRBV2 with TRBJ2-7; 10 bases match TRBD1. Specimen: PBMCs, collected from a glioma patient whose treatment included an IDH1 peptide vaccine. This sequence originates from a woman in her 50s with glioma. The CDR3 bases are TGTGCCAGCAACCCGGGACAGGGGTTAGGGGAGCAGTACTTC. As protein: CASNPGQGLGEQYF.